This T cell receptor beta chain was captured in a study of blood T cell repertoires in COVID-19. Turning to the study itself: Acute and convalescent COVID-19 samples came from the United States, Italy and Spain. T cells, B-cell-depleted T cells, or PBMCs supplied cDNA or gDNA.

The table came from immunoSEQ multiplex PCR; TCRdb's copy has only in-frame clones and leaves some out. The repertoire consists of a few hundred thousand clones, with approximately 87% occurring once and the leading ten covering under 5.5%. The germline V gene encodes CDR1 SGHDT and CDR2 YYEEEE. The V end was cut by 3 bases, the J end by 7 bases, with 8 bases between. The CDR3 consists of 12 residues. This sequence was found in a man aged 55 to 70 who had recovered from COVID-19. Sequenced: peripheral blood. V gene TRBV5-6 combines with J gene TRBJ1-3; D ambiguous. CDR3 protein: CASSSSMNTIYF. CDR3 nucleotides: TGTGCCAGCAGCTCCTCTATGAACACCATATATTTT.